This T cell receptor (beta chain) was observed in a study of human T cells and chemical hapten exposure. Across the study: Mainly, slight library volume differences in the pool made TCR yields vary.

For the library, individual cDNA molecules each received unique molecular identifiers. Under the authors' procedure: Samples had a median of around 100,000 TCRs, ranging about 20,000 to 690,600. TCRdb re-analysed the 5' RACE reads in MiXCR, keeping a single row per CDR3 protein. For this entry, the V and J calls and clone size follow TCRdb and not the study's own pipeline. This repertoire shows about 80,000 distinct CDR3 sequences, under 10% found once; its top ten account for approximately 2.5%. The CDR3 consists of 13 residues. V shed 5 bases, J shed 4 bases, and the junction held 3 bases outside the gene matches. Germline CDR1 and CDR2: DFQATT and SNEGSKA (reference sequence). It was from unfractionated whole blood that total RNA was extracted. The study, taken as a whole, reports: Those TCRs sitting above 1 in 1000 frequency stayed the same with DPC sensitization.

On this clonotype itself: Its antigen is undetermined.

The TCR sequence derives from a male donor in good health. V and J are TRBV20-1 and TRBJ2-5; TRBD2 aligns across 11 bases. CDR3 in DNA: TGCAGTGCTTTCGGGACTAGCGGAGAGACCCAGTACTTC. This codes for CSAFGTSGETQYF.